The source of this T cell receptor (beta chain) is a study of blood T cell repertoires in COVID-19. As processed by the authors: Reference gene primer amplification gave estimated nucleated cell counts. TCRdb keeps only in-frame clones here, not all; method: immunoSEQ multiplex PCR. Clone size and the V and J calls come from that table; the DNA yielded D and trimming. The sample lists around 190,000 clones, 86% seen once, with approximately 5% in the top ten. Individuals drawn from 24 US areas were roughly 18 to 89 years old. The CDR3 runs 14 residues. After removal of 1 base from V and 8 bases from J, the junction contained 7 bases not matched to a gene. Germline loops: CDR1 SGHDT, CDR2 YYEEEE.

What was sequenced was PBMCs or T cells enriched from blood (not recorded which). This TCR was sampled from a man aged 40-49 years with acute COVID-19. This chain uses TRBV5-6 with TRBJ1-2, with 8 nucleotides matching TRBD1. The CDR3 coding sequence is TGTGCCAGCAGCTTGCCAGGGGGCCCGGGAGGCTACACCTTC. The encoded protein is CASSLPGGPGGYTF.